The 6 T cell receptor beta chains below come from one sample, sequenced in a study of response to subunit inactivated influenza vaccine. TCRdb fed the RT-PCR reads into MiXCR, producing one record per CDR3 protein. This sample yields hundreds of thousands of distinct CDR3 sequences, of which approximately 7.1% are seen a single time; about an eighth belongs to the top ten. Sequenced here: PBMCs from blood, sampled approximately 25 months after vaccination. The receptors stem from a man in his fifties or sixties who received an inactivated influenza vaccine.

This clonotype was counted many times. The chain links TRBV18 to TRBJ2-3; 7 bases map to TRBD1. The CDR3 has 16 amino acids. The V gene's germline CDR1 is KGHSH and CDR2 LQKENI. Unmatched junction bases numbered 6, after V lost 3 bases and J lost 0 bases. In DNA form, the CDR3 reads TGTGCCAGCTCACCGCCGGGACAGACGAGCACAGATACGCAGTATTTT. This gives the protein CASSPPGQTSTDTQYF. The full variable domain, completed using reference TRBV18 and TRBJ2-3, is NAGVMQNPRHLVRRRGQEARLRCSPMKGHSHVYWYRQLPEEGLKFMVYLQKENIIDESGMPKERFSAEFPKEGPSILRIQQVVRGDSAAYFCASSPPGQTSTDTQYFGPGTRLTVL.

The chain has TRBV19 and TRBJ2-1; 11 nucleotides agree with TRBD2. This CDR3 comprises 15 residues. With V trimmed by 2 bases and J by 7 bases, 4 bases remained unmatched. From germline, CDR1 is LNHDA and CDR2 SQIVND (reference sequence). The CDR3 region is CASSIKGLAVNEQFF. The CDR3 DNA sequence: TGTGCCAGTAGTATAAAGGGACTAGCGGTAAATGAGCAGTTCTTC.

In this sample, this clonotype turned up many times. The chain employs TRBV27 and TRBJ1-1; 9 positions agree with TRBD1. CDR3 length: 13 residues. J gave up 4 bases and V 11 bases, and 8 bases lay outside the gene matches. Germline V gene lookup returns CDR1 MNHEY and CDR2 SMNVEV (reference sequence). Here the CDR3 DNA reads TGTGCCTCCGGGACAGGGATCGCCACTGAAGCTTTCTTT. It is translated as CASGTGIATEAFF.

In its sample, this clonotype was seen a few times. The CDR3 loop is CASSYGTGDGEQYF. The CDR3 region has the DNA TGCGCCAGCAGTTACGGGACAGGGGACGGGGAGCAGTACTTC. The chain uses TRBV5-1 and TRBJ2-7; TRBD1 aligns across 10 bases. The CDR3 extends over 14 amino acids. Per the germline V gene, CDR1 is SGHRS and CDR2 is YFSETQ. J gave up 7 bases and V 5 bases, and 9 bases lay outside the gene matches.

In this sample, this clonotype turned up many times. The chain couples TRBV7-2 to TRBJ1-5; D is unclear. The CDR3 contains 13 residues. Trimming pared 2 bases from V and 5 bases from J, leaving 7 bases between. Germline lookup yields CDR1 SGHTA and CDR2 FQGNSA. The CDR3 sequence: CASSLNIYQPQHF. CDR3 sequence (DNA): TGTGCCAGCAGCTTAAATATCTATCAGCCCCAGCATTTT.

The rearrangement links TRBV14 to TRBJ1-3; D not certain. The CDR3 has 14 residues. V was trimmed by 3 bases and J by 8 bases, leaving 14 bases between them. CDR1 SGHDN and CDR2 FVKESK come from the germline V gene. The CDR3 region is CASSHSWTGHTIYF. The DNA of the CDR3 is TGTGCCAGCAGCCATTCCTGGACCGGACACACCATATATTTT.